The 21 T cell receptor beta chains below were found in one sample sequenced in a study of cytomegalovirus exposure and HLA in healthy donors (dated by TCRdb to between 2016 and 2019). Library generation was performed with the immunoSEQ multiplex PCR assay. For the multiplex PCR, a mixture combining 60 forward primers for TCR Vbeta segments and 13 reverse primers for TCR Jbeta segments was used. The source is immuneACCESS, and TCRdb retained only in-frame sequences with V and J called. Part of the clones is not carried over; for the studies checked, unresolved V genes explain less than half of this, and the remainder is unexplained. The sample table lists around 59,000 clones, around 83% of them with a count of one. Together, the top ten hold roughly 1.6% of the sample. The sample comprised PBMCs. The receptor set was obtained from a human donor in good health.

V usage is TRBV4-1 and J usage is TRBJ2-5; D gene ambiguous. Germline CDR1 and CDR2: MGHRA and YSYEKL. The ends were cut back, 1 base at V and 4 bases at J, with 7 bases in the middle. The CDR3 covers 13 residues. CDR3 loop: CASSQGSPETQYF. CDR3 DNA: TGCGCCAGCAGCCAAGGGAGTCCAGAGACCCAGTACTTC.

The chain recombines TRBV10-1 with TRBJ2-7; 12 nucleotides agree with TRBD1. The CDR3 is made up of 15 amino acids. The J segment lost 5 bases and the V segment lost 3 bases, leaving 5 bases of the junction unmatched. Germline V gives CDR1 WNHNN, CDR2 SYGVQD (reference sequence). The CDR3 DNA is TGCGCCAGCAGTGATGAGGGGACAGGGGGCGACGAGCAGTACTTC. Translated: CASSDEGTGGDEQYF.

The V gene is TRBV29-1, the J gene TRBJ1-2; no clear D gene. The CDR3 sequence is 11 residues long. Per germline, CDR1 SQVTM and CDR2 ANQGSEA. The V and J ends lost 4 bases and 6 bases respectively, with 9 bases between them. For the CDR3, the DNA is TGCAGCGTTGTATCCGGGGATGGCTACACCTTC. It codes for CSVVSGDGYTF.

Here the CDR3 reads CSASGMTEAFF. The DNA for the CDR3 is TGCAGTGCGTCGGGGATGACTGAAGCTTTCTTT. This chain uses TRBV20-1 with TRBJ1-1; D remains ambiguous. This CDR3 spans 11 amino acids. Germline CDR1 and CDR2: DFQATT and SNEGSKA (reference sequence). Trimming cost V 6 bases and J 5 bases, with 10 bases left between them.

The V call is TRBV15, the J call TRBJ1-2; TRBD1 is a possible D gene (6 bases). Per germline, CDR1 LNHNV and CDR2 YYDKDF (reference sequence). This CDR3 has 12 amino acids. V lost 1 base and J lost 6, with 6 bases in between. Here the CDR3 reads CATSRAGDGYTF. DNA of the CDR3: TGTGCCACCAGCAGAGCAGGGGATGGCTACACCTTC.

This sequence joins TRBV4-3 and TRBJ1-2; 7 bases are shared with TRBD1. Germline CDR1 and CDR2: LGHNA and YSLEER. CDR3 length equals 15 residues. With V trimmed by 4 bases and J by 7 bases, 12 bases remained unmatched. The CDR3 loop is CASSRRDPGQSGYTF. The CDR3, as DNA: TGCGCCAGCAGCCGTAGAGATCCGGGACAGAGTGGCTACACCTTC.

V is TRBV6-4 and J is TRBJ2-1; the D gene is possibly TRBD2 (6 bases). The CDR3 extends over 15 amino acids. The germline V gene has CDR1 MRHNA and CDR2 SNTAGT. V shed 2 bases and J shed 3 bases, with 11 bases lying between them. In DNA form, the CDR3 reads TGTGCCAGCAGTGACGGGTGGGGGGTCTACAATGAGCAGTTCTTC. Translating gives CASSDGWGVYNEQFF.

In nucleotides, the CDR3 is TGTGCCAGCAGCTCTAGACTAGCGGGAGGCGAGCAGTACTTC. It translates to CASSSRLAGGEQYF. V is TRBV27 and J is TRBJ2-7; 13 bases line up with TRBD2. CDR3 length: 14 residues. Trimming at V came to 6 bases and at J to 6 bases, leaving 5 bases not matched to a gene. Germline V gene sequence: CDR1 MNHEY, CDR2 SMNVEV (reference sequence).

This clone was picked up one time. The rearrangement links TRBV4-2 to TRBJ2-1, with 8 positions matching TRBD2. Germline V lookup: CDR1 LGHNA, CDR2 YNFKEQ. The J segment lost 1 base and the V segment lost 0 bases, leaving 5 bases of the junction unmatched. The CDR3 covers 17 residues. This CDR3 reads CASSQDQGTSSYNEQFF. CDR3 DNA sequence: TGTGCCAGCAGCCAAGATCAAGGGACTAGTTCCTACAATGAGCAGTTCTTC.

The V and J genes are TRBV7-2 and TRBJ2-1; 7 nucleotides align to TRBD1. V gave up 4 bases and J gave up 9 bases; unmatched junction bases: 6. The CDR3 runs to 13 residues. Germline CDR1 reads SGHTA; CDR2 reads FQGNSA. CDR3 nucleotides: TGTGCCAGCAGCTCCGACAGGGTCGTTGAGCAGTTCTTC. This gives the protein CASSSDRVVEQFF.

V and J are TRBV19 and TRBJ2-7, with D possibly matching TRBD1 (6 bases). This CDR3 spans 14 amino acids. Germline loops: CDR1 LNHDA, CDR2 SQIVND (reference sequence). Between the trimmed V and J ends, which lost 6 bases and 0 bases, there was a span of 12 bases. The CDR3 coding sequence is TGTGCCAGTAGCTACGGGACAATCTCCTACGAGCAGTACTTC. It encodes CASSYGTISYEQYF. The full variable domain, its missing parts supplied by reference TRBV19 and TRBJ2-7, is DGGITQSPKYLFRKEGQNVTLSCEQNLNHDAMYWYRQDPGQGLRLIYYSQIVNDFQKGDIAEGYSVSREKKESFPLTVTSAQKNPTAFYLCASSYGTISYEQYFGPGTRLTVT.

This clone was recorded a few times. The gene calls are TRBV4-2 and TRBJ2-1, with TRBD2 matching over 8 bases. CDR3 length: 15 residues. V gave up 0 bases and J gave up 3 bases; unmatched junction bases: 1. The V gene's germline CDR1 is LGHNA and CDR2 YNFKEQ. The CDR3: CASSQDSGGYNEQFF. The CDR3, as DNA: TGTGCCAGCAGCCAAGACAGCGGGGGCTACAATGAGCAGTTCTTC.

For this clone: One junction end does not reproduce the germline sequence, and a read error may be involved. The chain links TRBV2 to TRBJ2-2; D is uncertain. CDR1 is SNHLY, CDR2 FYNNEI, per germline. This CDR3 is 14 amino acids long. The CDR3 here is CASSEMVNSGELFF. The CDR3 DNA is TGTGCCAGCAGTGAGATGGTGAACTCCGGGGAGCTGTTTTTT.

The chain recombines TRBV5-4 with TRBJ2-2, with TRBD2 as a possible D gene (5 bases). In germline, CDR1 is SGHNT, CDR2 YYREEE (reference sequence). The CDR3 is 16 amino acids. V dropped 4 bases and J dropped 1 base, with 14 bases sitting between them. The CDR3: CASSKLTGKNTGELFF. The CDR3 nucleotides are TGTGCCAGCAGCAAGCTAACCGGGAAGAACACCGGGGAGCTGTTTTTT.

The chain links TRBV11-2 to TRBJ1-5, with 9 bases aligning to TRBD1. The germline gives CDR1 SGHAT, CDR2 FQNNGV. V shed 5 bases and J 2 bases; nucleotides not matched to a gene: 4. The CDR3 sequence is 15 residues long. For the CDR3, the DNA is TGTGCCAGCAGCCAGGACAGGGGCGGCAATCAGCCCCAGCATTTT. Protein sequence: CASSQDRGGNQPQHF.

In its sample, this clone was seen once. This sequence joins TRBV15 and TRBJ1-6, with a possible D match to TRBD1 (5 bases). The CDR3 has 19 residues. CDR1 is LNHNV and CDR2 is YYDKDF in the germline V gene (reference sequence). Trimming shortened V by 7 bases and J by 1 base, and 23 bases separated the two germline ends. The CDR3 loop is CATTPWDSPRGSYNSPLHF. Written as DNA, the CDR3 is TGTGCCACCACCCCGTGGGACTCCCCTCGGGGATCCTATAATTCACCCCTCCACTTT.

The rearrangement links TRBV28 to TRBJ2-1, with 8 bases fitting TRBD1. The V and J ends lost 8 bases and 14 bases, in that order; junction bases with no gene match: 11. This CDR3 is 12 amino acids long. Germline values: CDR1 MDHEN, CDR2 SYDVKM. CDR3 loop: CASVSRGQVEFF. For the CDR3, the DNA is TGTGCCAGCGTGTCCCGGGGACAGGTGGAGTTCTTC.

This chain joins TRBV7-3 and TRBJ2-1; tentatively, D is TRBD2 (6 bases). CDR3 length: 14 residues. The V and J ends lost 4 bases and 3 bases respectively, with 10 bases between them. CDR1 and CDR2 (germline): SGHTA, FQGTGA. The CDR3 DNA sequence: TGTGCCAGCAGCTCCTTGCGGGGCTACAATGAGCAGTTCTTC. Translated, it gives CASSSLRGYNEQFF.

CDR3 sequence (DNA): TGCGCCAGCAGCCAAGGTACTAGCGGCCTAAACACAGATACGCAGTATTTT. Encoded protein: CASSQGTSGLNTDTQYF. The rearrangement uses TRBV4-3 and TRBJ2-3; 8 nucleotides agree with TRBD2. The length of the CDR3 is 17 residues. Losses at the gene ends were 1 base for V and 2 bases for J; bases not matched to a gene: 8. Germline V gene data show CDR1 as LGHNA and CDR2 as YSLEER.

In its sample, this clone was seen once. J is TRBJ1-5 and V is TRBV5-6, with 7 bases matching TRBD1. Germline loops: CDR1 SGHDT, CDR2 YYEEEE. The CDR3 has 13 residues. After removal of 4 bases from V and 6 bases from J, the junction contained 4 bases not matched to a gene. The CDR3 DNA reads as TGTGCCAGCAGCCGACAGGGCATTCAGCCCCAGCATTTT. This translates into CASSRQGIQPQHF.

V and J are TRBV2 and TRBJ2-7; D is uncertain. The CDR3 extends over 13 amino acids. V was pared by 5 bases and J by 3 bases, with 11 bases between. In germline, CDR1 is SNHLY, CDR2 FYNNEI. The CDR3 nucleotides are TGTGCCAGCAGTATTTGGCAGAACTACGAGCAGTACTTC. The encoded protein is CASSIWQNYEQYF.